This T cell receptor beta chain is drawn from a study of identical twins. Study-wide points: Findings came from cross-sectional statistics, without long-term follow-up of donors.

Trimming took 10 bases from V and 1 from J, leaving 10 bases between them. The V gene's germline CDR1 is WSHSY and CDR2 SAAADI. CDR3 length equals 13 residues. TCRdb used MiXCR to reprocess the 5' RACE reads, holding one entry per CDR3 protein. The sample has roughly 260,000 distinct CDR3 sequences, over 12% seen once. Note on this clonotype: No antigen is known for it.

V usage is TRBV10-2 and J usage is TRBJ2-2; the D is unclear. This receptor was obtained from a woman between 18 and 29 years old in good health. Sequenced sample: memory (CD45RO+) T cells sorted from blood. The CDR3, as DNA: TGCGCCACCCGGACGGTGAACACCGGGGAGCTGTTTTTT. Its translation: CATRTVNTGELFF.